This entry is about one TCR beta chain. Its antigen is not known. The data originate from a study of T cells in Graves' hyperthyroidism and ophthalmopathy. Findings and limits, study-wide: Most expanded thyroid clonotypes above 0.001 recurred in blood. Model output signaled ophthalmopathy a median around 6.9 months ahead of onset.

Newly diagnosed hyperthyroidism patients aged 18 to 65 years had disease lasting under 2 months. The study excluded patients with uncontrolled infection, other autoimmune disease, pregnancy or lactation. Amplified regions were TCR beta CDR3 sequences from RNA transcripts. An initial round of RT-PCR targeting the TCR CDR3 relied on the HTBI primer set. TCRdb re-called the multiplex PCR reads with MiXCR, one entry per CDR3 protein. The sample comprises under 400,000 distinct CDR3 sequences, around 23% of which are singletons, and around 45% rests with the top ten. The J segment lost 0 bases and the V segment lost 5 bases, leaving 9 bases of the junction unmatched. CDR3 length: 18 amino acids. Germline V gives CDR1 SGHTA, CDR2 FQGTGA.

This chain links TRBV7-3 with TRBJ2-6; TRBD1 aligns across 8 bases. The clonotype comes from a woman in her forties or fifties with Graves' hyperthyroidism. The material sequenced was blood. The CDR3 sequence: CASSKTATGASGANVLTF. The DNA for the CDR3 is TGTGCCAGCAGCAAAACCGCGACAGGGGCCTCTGGGGCCAACGTCCTGACTTTC. Supplemented by reference TRBV7-3 and TRBJ2-6, the full variable domain reads GAGVSQTPSNKVTEKGKYVELRCDPISGHTALYWYRQSLGQGPEFLIYFQGTGAADDSGLPNDRFFAVRPEGSVSTLKIQRTERGDSAVYLCASSKTATGASGANVLTFGAGSRLTVL.